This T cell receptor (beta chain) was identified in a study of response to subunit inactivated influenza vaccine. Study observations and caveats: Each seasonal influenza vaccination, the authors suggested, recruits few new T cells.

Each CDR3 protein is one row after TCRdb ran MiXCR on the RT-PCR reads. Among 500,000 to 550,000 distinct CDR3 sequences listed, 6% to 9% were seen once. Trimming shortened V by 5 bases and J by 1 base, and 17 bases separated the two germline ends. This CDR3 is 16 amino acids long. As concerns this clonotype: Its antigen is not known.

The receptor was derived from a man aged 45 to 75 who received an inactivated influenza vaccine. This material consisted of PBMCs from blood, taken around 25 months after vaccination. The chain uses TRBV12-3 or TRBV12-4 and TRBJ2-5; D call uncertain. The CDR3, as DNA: TGTGCCAGCAGTCCTCGGGCAAAGACGGGCCAAGAGACCCAGTACTTC. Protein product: CASSPRAKTGQETQYF.